This TCR beta chain was found in a study of response to subunit inactivated influenza vaccine. TCRdb fed the RT-PCR reads into MiXCR, producing one record per CDR3 protein. Of approximately 700,000 distinct CDR3 sequences listed, more than 11% are singletons. Broader study findings: Seasonal influenza vaccination, on each occasion, was suggested by the authors to recruit few new T cells.

This clonotype came up a few times. Its antigen is as yet unknown. Trimming took off 2 bases at V and 2 bases at J, with 13 bases between the two ends. The length of the CDR3 is 15 residues. Germline assignment: CDR1 SGHRS and CDR2 YFSETQ. Sequenced material: PBMCs from blood, taken 14 to 15 days before vaccination. This chain joins TRBV5-1 and TRBJ2-5; possibly TRBD1 for D (5 bases). The TCR originated in a man in his forties or fifties who received an inactivated influenza vaccine. The CDR3 coding sequence is TGCGCCAGCAGCTTTAAACCAGGGTCACAAGAGACCCAGTACTTC. Translating it yields CASSFKPGSQETQYF.